This T cell receptor (beta chain) is drawn from a study of blood T cells in healthy people across ages. Healthy individuals of Caucasian origin from Russia, aged roughly 6 to 100, served as donors. Study-wide points: Roughly linearly, TCR beta diversity per million T cells fell as age increased.

For this clonotype: The antigen is not known.

With a J-beta primer mix and a sample-barcoded 5' primer, a second PCR ran 7 to 11 cycles. TCRdb independently ran MiXCR on the 5' RACE reads; one entry per CDR3 protein. The sample carries hundreds of thousands of distinct CDR3 sequences, roughly 44% recorded once. The TCR was taken from a man between 60 and 75 years old in good health. The sequenced material came from blood.

CDR3 nucleotides: TGCAGTGCCAGCCTGGGACATGCCTACGAGCAGTACTTC. Translating gives CSASLGHAYEQYF. The chain links TRBV20-1 to TRBJ2-7; possible D gene TRBD1, 6 bases. Germline CDR1 DFQATT, CDR2 SNEGSKA (reference sequence). V lost 6 bases to trimming and J lost 2 bases, with 14 bases between them. This CDR3 spans 13 amino acids.